Listed here are 23 T cell receptor beta chains from one sample, sequenced in a study of T cell responses to AZD1222 COVID-19 vaccine. The table came from immunoSEQ multiplex PCR; TCRdb's copy has only in-frame clones and leaves some out. The table includes fewer than 120,000 clones, 80% to 95% detected once. Here the sequenced sample was peripheral blood, taken 28 days after the second AZD1222 dose. These receptors came from an adult who received the AZD1222 COVID-19 vaccine.

The chain employs TRBV6-2 or TRBV6-3 and TRBJ2-7; 8 bases are shared with TRBD2. This CDR3 region has 15 residues. Germline V CDR1 and CDR2: MNHEY, SVGEGT. The V gene end was trimmed by 5 bases and the J gene end by 5 bases; junction bases not matched to a gene: 11. The CDR3: CASSHPRGGAHEQYF. The CDR3 DNA follows: TGTGCCAGCAGTCACCCCCGGGGGGGCGCCCACGAGCAGTACTTC.

This clone was detected a few times. The rearrangement joins TRBV3-1 (or the pseudogene TRBV3-2) to TRBJ1-2; 7 bases agree with TRBD1. V was pared by 7 bases and J by 3 bases, with 17 bases of the junction left unmatched. There are 17 residues in the CDR3. Germline V gene data show CDR1 as LGHDT and CDR2 as YNNKEL (reference sequence). CDR3: CASMPRGDRVEDYGYTF. As DNA, the CDR3 is TGTGCCAGCATGCCAAGGGGCGACAGGGTGGAGGACTATGGCTACACCTTC.

The rearrangement links TRBV4-3 to TRBJ1-4; weak D call: TRBD1 (5 bases). Germline V gene lookup returns CDR1 LGHNA and CDR2 YSLEER. The germline V and J ends were trimmed by 4 bases and 7 bases, with 16 bases remaining between them. The CDR3 is 15 amino acids. CDR3 protein: CASSPRGGRSEKLFF. Here the CDR3 DNA reads TGCGCCAGCAGCCCCCGTGGGGGACGTTCTGAAAAACTGTTTTTT.

The chain combines TRBV6-5 with TRBJ2-7; weak D call: TRBD1 (6 bases). The CDR3 loop spans 14 amino acids. V lost 7 bases and J lost 6, with 19 bases in between. CDR1 and CDR2 from the germline V gene are MNHEY and SVGAGI. The CDR3 sequence is CASNLQGSRSEQYF. CDR3 DNA sequence: TGTGCCAGCAATCTACAGGGTAGCCGTTCCGAGCAGTACTTC.

This rearrangement joins TRBV18 to TRBJ2-5; D is possibly TRBD1 (6 bases). Germline CDR1 is KGHSH and CDR2 is LQKENI. The CDR3 loop spans 13 amino acids. V was clipped by 4 bases and J by 2 bases, with 8 bases between them. The CDR3 nucleotides are TGTGCCAGCTCACGGACAGCACAAGAGACCCAGTACTTC. Translated: CASSRTAQETQYF.

The chain combines TRBV28 with TRBJ1-2; D might be TRBD1 (6 bases). Trimming shortened V by 3 bases and J by 13 bases, and 15 bases separated the two germline ends. The CDR3 has 12 amino acids. Per the germline V gene, CDR1 is MDHEN and CDR2 is SYDVKM. The CDR3 DNA follows: TGTGCCAGCAGTTTTGGGGGGCGCAAGTCCACCTTC. The encoded protein is CASSFGGRKSTF.

The chain recombines TRBV7-9 with TRBJ2-3, with no clear D. Trimming cost V 1 base and J 3 bases, with 2 bases left between them. This CDR3 is 12 amino acids long. Germline V gene lookup returns CDR1 SEHNR and CDR2 FQNEAQ (reference sequence). The DNA of the CDR3 is TGTGCCAGCAGCTTAGGGACAGATACGCAGTATTTT. Its translation: CASSLGTDTQYF.

The genes are TRBV9 and TRBJ1-6, with 7 bases lining up with TRBD1. CDR3 length: 13 amino acids. V shed 3 bases and J 10 bases; nucleotides not matched to a gene: 4. Per germline, CDR1 SGDLS and CDR2 YYNGEE. CDR3 sequence: CASSGDSDSPLHF. The CDR3 nucleotides read TGTGCCAGCAGCGGGGACAGCGACTCACCCCTCCACTTT.

The sample holds a few counts of this clone. The genes are TRBV12-5 and TRBJ1-2; a possible D gene is TRBD1 (6 bases). V gave up 3 bases and J gave up 0 bases, with 17 bases separating them. The CDR3 spans 17 residues. Germline values: CDR1 LGHNT, CDR2 FRNRAP. CDR3 bases: TGTGCTAGTGGTTTTGTACAGGGACGACGCTCTAACTATGGCTACACCTTC. Translating it yields CASGFVQGRRSNYGYTF.

The rearrangement links TRBV7-2 to TRBJ2-3; 7 bases align to TRBD2. J lost 5 bases, V lost 2 bases, and 4 bases had no gene match. CDR3 size: 14 residues. The V gene's germline CDR1 is SGHTA and CDR2 FQGNSA. The CDR3 is CASSLSGAGDTQYF. In DNA, the CDR3 is TGTGCCAGCAGCTTAAGCGGGGCGGGAGATACGCAGTATTTT.

V and J are TRBV29-1 and TRBJ1-1; D gene ambiguous. CDR3 length: 14 residues. From germline, CDR1 is SQVTM and CDR2 ANQGSEA. V was clipped by 6 bases and J by 3 bases, with 17 bases between them. The CDR3 region is CSVQVTSRDTEAFF. The CDR3 bases are TGCAGCGTCCAAGTCACGTCGCGGGACACTGAAGCTTTCTTT.

The chain couples TRBV7-9 to TRBJ2-7, with no clear D. CDR3 length equals 12 residues. V lost 0 bases, J lost 5 bases, and 5 bases lay in between. From germline, CDR1 is SEHNR and CDR2 FQNEAQ (reference sequence). The CDR3 bases are TGTGCCAGCAGCTTAGCGCTTCACGAGCAGTACTTC. The encoded protein is CASSLALHEQYF.

The V call is TRBV6-2 or TRBV6-3, the J call TRBJ2-7; 8 nucleotides match TRBD1. V was pared by 6 bases and J by 3 bases, with 7 bases of the junction left unmatched. This CDR3 is 14 amino acids long. The germline V gene encodes CDR1 MNHEY and CDR2 SVGEGT. DNA for the CDR3: TGTGCCAGCAGCCGAGACAGGGGAATCTACGAGCAGTACTTC. Translation gives CASSRDRGIYEQYF.

The rearrangement uses TRBV12-1 and TRBJ2-7; the table's D gene call, TRBD2, was not cross checked with the DNA. TRBV12-1 is marked as a pseudogene. The CDR3 totals 19 residues. DNA for the CDR3: TGTGCCAGCAGCGTTAATCGTGCGGGGGCCGACAGTTCTACCTACGAGCAGTACTTC. It is translated as CASSVNRAGADSSTYEQYF.

V gene TRBV7-6 combines with J gene TRBJ2-7, with 9 bases identical to TRBD1. The germline CDR1 and CDR2 sequences are SGHVS and FNYEAQ. J was trimmed by 0 bases and V by 5 bases; bases with no gene match: 8. The CDR3 has 16 residues. In nucleotides, the CDR3 is TGTGCCAGCAGCCCCTGGGACAGGGACCACTCCTACGAGCAGTACTTC. Translating gives CASSPWDRDHSYEQYF.

Notes on this clone: Within the sample, other DNA sequences also encode this same CDR3. The genes are TRBV18 and TRBJ2-1; D gene unclear. Germline CDR1 and CDR2: KGHSH and LQKENI. Trimming took 2 bases from V and 8 from J, leaving 4 bases between them. The CDR3 covers 11 residues. Here the CDR3 DNA reads TGTGCCAGCTCACCAAGAGATGAGCAGTTCTTC. Amino acid sequence: CASSPRDEQFF.

This chain joins TRBV30 and TRBJ1-2, with 7 bases lining up with TRBD1. J was trimmed by 0 bases and V by 3 bases; bases with no gene match: 7. This CDR3 comprises 15 residues. Germline V gene lookup returns CDR1 GTSNPN and CDR2 SVGIG (reference sequence). CDR3 residues: CAWRRDSPSNYGYTF. In DNA, the CDR3 is TGTGCCTGGAGGCGGGACAGCCCTTCTAACTATGGCTACACCTTC.

The chain combines TRBV19 with TRBJ2-1; a weak D match, TRBD1 (5 bases). The V and J ends lost 10 bases and 3 bases respectively, with 13 bases between them. Germline assignment: CDR1 LNHDA and CDR2 SQIVND (reference sequence). The CDR3 totals 13 residues. The CDR3 reads CATRAQGYNEQFF. As DNA, the CDR3 is TGTGCCACCCGGGCGCAGGGCTACAATGAGCAGTTCTTC.

The CDR3, as DNA: TGTGCCAGCAGCCTTGGGACAGGTCTCTACGAGCAGTACTTC. It encodes CASSLGTGLYEQYF. The chain uses TRBV7-2 and TRBJ2-7; 8 nucleotides match TRBD1. CDR3 length equals 14 residues. V trimming: 5 bases; J trimming: 3 bases; junction bases outside the gene matches: 6. CDR1 and CDR2 from the germline V gene are SGHTA and FQGNSA.

As regards this clone: One junction end does not reproduce the germline sequence, and a read error may be involved. This sequence joins TRBV7-9 and TRBJ1-3, with 8 bases that match TRBD1. The CDR3 is made up of 15 amino acids. Germline V gene sequence: CDR1 SEHNR, CDR2 FQNEAQ (reference sequence). The CDR3 nucleotides read TGTGCCAGCAGCCTAGCCAGGGGGCGAGGAAACACCATATATTTT. Translated, it gives CASSLARGRGNTIYF.

The rearrangement joins TRBV6-2 or TRBV6-3 to TRBJ2-2, with 9 bases identical to TRBD1. V was pared by 0 bases and J by 3 bases, with 5 bases of the junction left unmatched. The CDR3 covers 17 residues. The germline gives CDR1 MNHEY, CDR2 SVGEGT. CDR3: CASSYSPRTGDTGELFF. The DNA for the CDR3 is TGTGCCAGCAGTTACTCGCCTCGGACAGGGGACACCGGGGAGCTGTTTTTT.

The chain uses TRBV7-9 and TRBJ1-5; D not certain. CDR3 length equals 12 residues. V lost 1 base to trimming and J lost 5 bases, with 3 bases between them. Germline V lookup: CDR1 SEHNR, CDR2 FQNEAQ (reference sequence). The CDR3 sequence: CASSLGHQPQHF. The CDR3 DNA sequence: TGTGCCAGCAGCTTAGGGCATCAGCCCCAGCATTTT.

This rearrangement joins TRBV9 to TRBJ2-7, with D unclear. Germline CDR1 SGDLS, CDR2 YYNGEE. The CDR3 has 14 amino acids. With 4 bases removed from V and 4 bases from J, the gap between germline ends came to 15 bases. CDR3 in amino acids: CASSPYESIYEQYF. The CDR3 bases are TGTGCCAGCAGCCCATACGAGAGTATTTACGAGCAGTACTTC.